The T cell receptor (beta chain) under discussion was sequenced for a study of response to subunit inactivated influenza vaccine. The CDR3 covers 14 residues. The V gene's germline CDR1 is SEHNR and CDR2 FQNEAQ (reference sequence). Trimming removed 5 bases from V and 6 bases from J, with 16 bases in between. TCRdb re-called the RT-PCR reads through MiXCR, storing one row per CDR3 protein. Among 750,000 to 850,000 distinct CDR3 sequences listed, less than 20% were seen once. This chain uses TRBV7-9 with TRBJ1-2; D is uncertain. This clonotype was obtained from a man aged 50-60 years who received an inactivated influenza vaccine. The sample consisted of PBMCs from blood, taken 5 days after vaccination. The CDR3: CASSLGPTLHGYTF. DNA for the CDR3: TGTGCCAGCAGCCTCGGACCGACCCTGCATGGCTACACCTTC.